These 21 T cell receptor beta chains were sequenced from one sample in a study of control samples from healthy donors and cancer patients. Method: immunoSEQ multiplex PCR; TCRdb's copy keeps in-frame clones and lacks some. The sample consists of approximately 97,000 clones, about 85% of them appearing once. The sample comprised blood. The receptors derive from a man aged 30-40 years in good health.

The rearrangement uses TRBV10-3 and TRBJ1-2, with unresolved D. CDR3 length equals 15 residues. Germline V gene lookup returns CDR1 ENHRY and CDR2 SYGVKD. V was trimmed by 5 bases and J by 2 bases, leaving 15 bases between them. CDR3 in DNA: TGTGCCATCAGTTCGCCAGGAGAACCCAACTATGGCTACACCTTC. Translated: CAISSPGEPNYGYTF.

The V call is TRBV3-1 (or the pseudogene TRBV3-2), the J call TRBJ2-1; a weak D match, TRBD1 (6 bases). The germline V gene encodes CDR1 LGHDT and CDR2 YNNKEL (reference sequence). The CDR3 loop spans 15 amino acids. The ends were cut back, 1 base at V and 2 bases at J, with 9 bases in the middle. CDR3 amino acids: CASSQGWGPYNEQFF. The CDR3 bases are TGTGCCAGCAGCCAAGGGTGGGGGCCCTACAATGAGCAGTTCTTC.

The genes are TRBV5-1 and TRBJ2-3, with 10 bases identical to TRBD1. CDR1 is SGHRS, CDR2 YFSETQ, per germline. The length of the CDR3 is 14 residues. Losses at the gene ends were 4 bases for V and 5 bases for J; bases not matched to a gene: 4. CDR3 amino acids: CASSPGTGEDTQYF. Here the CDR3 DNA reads TGCGCCAGCAGCCCCGGGACAGGGGAAGATACGCAGTATTTT.

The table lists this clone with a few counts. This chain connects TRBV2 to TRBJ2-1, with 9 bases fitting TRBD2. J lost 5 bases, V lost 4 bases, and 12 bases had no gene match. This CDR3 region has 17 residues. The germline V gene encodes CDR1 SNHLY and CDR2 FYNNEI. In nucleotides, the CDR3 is TGTGCCAGCAGTGTTCGTCTAGCGGGGATAAATCACAATGAGCAGTTCTTC. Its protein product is CASSVRLAGINHNEQFF.

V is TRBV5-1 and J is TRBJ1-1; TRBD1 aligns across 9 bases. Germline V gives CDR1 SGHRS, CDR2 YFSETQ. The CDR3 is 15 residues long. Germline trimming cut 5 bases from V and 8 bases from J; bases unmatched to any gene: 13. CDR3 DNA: TGCGCCAGCAGTTTAGTCCGGGACAGGGAAAAGGAAGCTTTCTTT. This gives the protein CASSLVRDREKEAFF.

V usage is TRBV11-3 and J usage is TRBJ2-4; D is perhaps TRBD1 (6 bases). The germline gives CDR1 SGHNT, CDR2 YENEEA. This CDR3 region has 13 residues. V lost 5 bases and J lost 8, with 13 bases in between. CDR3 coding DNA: TGTGCCAGCAGCCATGGACAGCTAGACATTCAGTACTTC. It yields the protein CASSHGQLDIQYF. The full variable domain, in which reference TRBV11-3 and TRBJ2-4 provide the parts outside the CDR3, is EAGVVQSPRYKIIEKKQPVAFWCNPISGHNTLYWYLQNLGQGPELLIRYENEEAVDDSQLPKDRFSAERLKGVDSTLKIQPAELGDSAVYLCASSHGQLDIQYFGAGTRLSVL.

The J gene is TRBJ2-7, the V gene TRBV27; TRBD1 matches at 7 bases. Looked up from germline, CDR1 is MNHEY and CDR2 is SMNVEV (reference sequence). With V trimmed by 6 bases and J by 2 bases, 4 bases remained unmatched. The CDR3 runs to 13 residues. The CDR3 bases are TGTGCCAGCAGGCGACAGGGACCCTACGAGCAGTACTTC. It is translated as CASRRQGPYEQYF.

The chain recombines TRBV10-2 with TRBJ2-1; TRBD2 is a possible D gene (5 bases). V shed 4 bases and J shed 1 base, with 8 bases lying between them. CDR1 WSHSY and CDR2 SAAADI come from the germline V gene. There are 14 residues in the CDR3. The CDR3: CASSAGESYNEQFF. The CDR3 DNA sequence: TGCGCCAGCAGTGCCGGGGAGTCCTACAATGAGCAGTTCTTC.

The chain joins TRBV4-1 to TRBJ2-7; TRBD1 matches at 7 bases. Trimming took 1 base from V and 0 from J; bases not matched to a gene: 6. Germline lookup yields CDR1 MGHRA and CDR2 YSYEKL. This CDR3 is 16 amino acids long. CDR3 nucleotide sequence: TGCGCCAGCAGCCAAGTCTTCGGGGACAGCTCCTACGAGCAGTACTTC. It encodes CASSQVFGDSSYEQYF.

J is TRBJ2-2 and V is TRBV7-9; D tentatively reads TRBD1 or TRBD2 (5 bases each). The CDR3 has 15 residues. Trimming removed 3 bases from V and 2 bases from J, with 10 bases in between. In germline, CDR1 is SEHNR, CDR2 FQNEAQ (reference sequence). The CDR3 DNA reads TGTGCCAGCAGCTTTGAGGGGTTTAACACCGGGGAGCTGTTTTTT. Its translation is CASSFEGFNTGELFF.

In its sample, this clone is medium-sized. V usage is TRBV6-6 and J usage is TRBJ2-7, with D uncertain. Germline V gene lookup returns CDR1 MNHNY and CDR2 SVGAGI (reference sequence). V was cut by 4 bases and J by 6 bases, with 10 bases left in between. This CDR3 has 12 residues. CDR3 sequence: CASSSVPSEQYF. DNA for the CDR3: TGTGCCAGCAGTTCGGTCCCCAGCGAGCAGTACTTC.

The CDR3: CASSSPDISTGELFF. The DNA of the CDR3 is TGCGCCAGCAGCTCTCCGGACATCAGCACCGGGGAGCTGTTTTTT. The genes are TRBV5-1 and TRBJ2-2; D is possibly TRBD1 (5 bases). Germline V gives CDR1 SGHRS, CDR2 YFSETQ. CDR3 length: 15 residues. Trimming removed 3 bases from V and 4 bases from J, with 13 bases in between.

The CDR3 region is CASSLSPTALIGNTIYF. Written as DNA, the CDR3 is TGCGCCAGCAGCTTGTCCCCGACAGCGTTAATCGGAAACACCATATATTTT. The rearrangement joins TRBV5-1 to TRBJ1-3; D possibly corresponds to TRBD1 (5 bases). The CDR3 totals 17 residues. Germline V gene lookup returns CDR1 SGHRS and CDR2 YFSETQ. Trimming cost V 1 base and J 4 bases, with 18 bases left between them.

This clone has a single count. The CDR3 protein is CASSPAGSLEWALHF. CDR3 coding DNA: TGTGCCAGCAGCCCTGCAGGCTCCCTTGAATGGGCCCTCCACTTT. The chain uses TRBV11-2 and TRBJ1-6, with D uncertain. The V end lost 5 bases, the J end lost 14 bases, and 22 bases lay between the germline ends. This CDR3 contains 15 residues. The germline V gene has CDR1 SGHAT and CDR2 FQNNGV.

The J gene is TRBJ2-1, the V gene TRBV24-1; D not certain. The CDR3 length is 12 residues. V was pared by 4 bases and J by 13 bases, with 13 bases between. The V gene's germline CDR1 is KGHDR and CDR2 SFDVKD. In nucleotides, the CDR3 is TGTGCCACCAGTGAGCGAGGCAATAAACAGTTCTTC. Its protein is CATSERGNKQFF.

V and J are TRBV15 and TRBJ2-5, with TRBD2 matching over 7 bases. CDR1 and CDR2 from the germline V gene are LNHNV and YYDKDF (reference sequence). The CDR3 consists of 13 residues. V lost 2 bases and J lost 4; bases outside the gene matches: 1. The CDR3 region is CATSRTSVETQYF. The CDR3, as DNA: TGTGCCACCAGCAGAACTAGCGTAGAGACCCAGTACTTC.

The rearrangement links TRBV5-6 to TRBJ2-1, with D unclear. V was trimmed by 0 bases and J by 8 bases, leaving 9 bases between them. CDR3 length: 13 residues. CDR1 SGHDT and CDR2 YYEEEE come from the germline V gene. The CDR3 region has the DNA TGTGCCAGCAGCTTGGAGCCCGACCATGAGCAGTTCTTC. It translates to CASSLEPDHEQFF.

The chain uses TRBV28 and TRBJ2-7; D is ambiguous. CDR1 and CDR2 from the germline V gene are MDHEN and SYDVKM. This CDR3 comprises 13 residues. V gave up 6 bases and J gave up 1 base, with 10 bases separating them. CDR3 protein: CASSQVGSYEQYF. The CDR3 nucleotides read TGTGCCAGCAGCCAGGTGGGGTCCTACGAGCAGTACTTC.

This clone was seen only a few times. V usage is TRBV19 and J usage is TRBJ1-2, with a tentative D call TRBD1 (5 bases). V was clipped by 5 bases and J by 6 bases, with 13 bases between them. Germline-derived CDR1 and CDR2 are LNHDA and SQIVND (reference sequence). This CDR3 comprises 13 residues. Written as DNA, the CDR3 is TGTGCCAGTAGTCCTCCGGCCAGGGATGGCTACACCTTC. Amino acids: CASSPPARDGYTF. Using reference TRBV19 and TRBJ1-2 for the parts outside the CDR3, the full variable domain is DGGITQSPKYLFRKEGQNVTLSCEQNLNHDAMYWYRQDPGQGLRLIYYSQIVNDFQKGDIAEGYSVSREKKESFPLTVTSAQKNPTAFYLCASSPPARDGYTFGSGTRLTVV.

CDR3: CASTPGPGNQPQHF. CDR3 in DNA: TGTGCCAGCACCCCGGGTCCGGGCAATCAGCCCCAGCATTTT. The rearrangement uses TRBV9 and TRBJ1-5; no clear D gene. Trimming left V 6 bases short and J 2 bases short, with 12 bases between. The CDR3 consists of 14 residues. The germline gives CDR1 SGDLS, CDR2 YYNGEE.

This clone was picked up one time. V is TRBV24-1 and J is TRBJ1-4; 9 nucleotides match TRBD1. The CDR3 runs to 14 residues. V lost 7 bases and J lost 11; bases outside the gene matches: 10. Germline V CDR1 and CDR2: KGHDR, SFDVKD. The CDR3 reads CATSRGQGHDKLFF. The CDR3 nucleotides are TGTGCCACCAGCCGGGGACAGGGTCACGATAAACTGTTTTTT.